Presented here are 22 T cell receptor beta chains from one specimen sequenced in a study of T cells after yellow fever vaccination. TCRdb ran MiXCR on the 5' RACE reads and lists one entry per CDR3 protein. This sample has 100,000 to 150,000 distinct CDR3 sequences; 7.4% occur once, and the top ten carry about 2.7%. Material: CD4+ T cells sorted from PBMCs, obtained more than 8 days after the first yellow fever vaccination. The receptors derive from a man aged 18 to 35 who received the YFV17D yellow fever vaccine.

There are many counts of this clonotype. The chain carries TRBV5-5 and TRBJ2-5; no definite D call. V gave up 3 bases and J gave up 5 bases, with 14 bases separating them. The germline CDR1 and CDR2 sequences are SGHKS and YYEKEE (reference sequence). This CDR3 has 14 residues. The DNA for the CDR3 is TGTGCCAGCAGCTCGCAGTTCAGTGCGGAGACCCAGTACTTC. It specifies CASSSQFSAETQYF.

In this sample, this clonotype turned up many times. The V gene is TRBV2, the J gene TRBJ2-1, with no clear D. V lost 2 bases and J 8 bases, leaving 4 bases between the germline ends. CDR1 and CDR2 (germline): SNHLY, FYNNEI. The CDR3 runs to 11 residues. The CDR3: CASSEYYEQFF. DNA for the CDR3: TGTGCCAGCAGTGAATACTATGAGCAGTTCTTC.

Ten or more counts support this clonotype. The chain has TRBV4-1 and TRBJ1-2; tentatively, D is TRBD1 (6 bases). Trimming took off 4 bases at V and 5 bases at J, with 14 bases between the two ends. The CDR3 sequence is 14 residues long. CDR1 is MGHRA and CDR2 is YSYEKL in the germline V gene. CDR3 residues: CASSPRWQGYGYTF. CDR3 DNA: TGCGCCAGCAGCCCCCGGTGGCAGGGGTATGGCTACACCTTC.

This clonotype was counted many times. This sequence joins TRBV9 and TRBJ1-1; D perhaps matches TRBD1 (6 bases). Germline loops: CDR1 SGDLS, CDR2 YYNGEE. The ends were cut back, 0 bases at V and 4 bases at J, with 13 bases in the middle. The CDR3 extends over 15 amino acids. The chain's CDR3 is CASSVGWGAGTEAFF. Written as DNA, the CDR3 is TGTGCCAGCAGCGTAGGTTGGGGGGCCGGCACTGAAGCTTTCTTT.

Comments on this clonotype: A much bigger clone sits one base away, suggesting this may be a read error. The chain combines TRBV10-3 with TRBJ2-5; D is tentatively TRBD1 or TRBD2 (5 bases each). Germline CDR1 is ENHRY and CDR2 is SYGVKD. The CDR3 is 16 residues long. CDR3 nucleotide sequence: TGTGCCATCAGTGAGGGGGACCGAGGGAGTGAAGAGATCCAGTACTTC. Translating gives CAISEGDRGSEEIQYF.

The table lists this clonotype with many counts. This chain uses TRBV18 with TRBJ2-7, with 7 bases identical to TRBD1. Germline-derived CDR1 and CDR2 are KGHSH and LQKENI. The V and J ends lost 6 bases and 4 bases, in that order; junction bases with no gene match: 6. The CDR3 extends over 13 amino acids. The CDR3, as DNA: TGTGCCAGCTCCCCTACACAGGGGTACGAGCAGTACTTC. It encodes CASSPTQGYEQYF.

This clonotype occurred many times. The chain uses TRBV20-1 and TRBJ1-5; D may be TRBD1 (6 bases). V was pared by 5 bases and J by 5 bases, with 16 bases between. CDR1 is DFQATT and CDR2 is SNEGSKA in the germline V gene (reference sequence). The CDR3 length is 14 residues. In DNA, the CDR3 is TGCAGTGCTCGCGACCCCAGGGGAGATCAGCCCCAGCATTTT. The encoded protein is CSARDPRGDQPQHF.

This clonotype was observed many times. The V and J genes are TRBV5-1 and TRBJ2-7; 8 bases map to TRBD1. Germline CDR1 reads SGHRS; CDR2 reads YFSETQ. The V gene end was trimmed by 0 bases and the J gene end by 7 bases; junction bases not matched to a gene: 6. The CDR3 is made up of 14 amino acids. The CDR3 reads CASSLVAGGGEQYF. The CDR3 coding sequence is TGCGCCAGCAGCTTGGTTGCAGGGGGCGGAGAGCAGTACTTC.

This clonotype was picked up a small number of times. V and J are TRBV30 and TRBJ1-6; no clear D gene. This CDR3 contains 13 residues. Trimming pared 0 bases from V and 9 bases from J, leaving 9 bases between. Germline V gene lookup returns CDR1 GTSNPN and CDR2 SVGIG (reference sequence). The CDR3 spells CAWSVEAGSPLHF. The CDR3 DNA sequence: TGTGCCTGGAGTGTAGAGGCTGGTTCACCCCTCCACTTT.

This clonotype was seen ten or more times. As DNA, the CDR3 is TGTGCCAGCAGTTTTCGACAGGGGAGGAGTGCAGAAAAACTGTTTTTT. Translating gives CASSFRQGRSAEKLFF. The V and J genes are TRBV28 and TRBJ1-4; 8 nucleotides agree with TRBD1. With V trimmed by 3 bases and J by 8 bases, 11 bases remained unmatched. The germline V gene has CDR1 MDHEN and CDR2 SYDVKM. This CDR3 is 16 amino acids long.

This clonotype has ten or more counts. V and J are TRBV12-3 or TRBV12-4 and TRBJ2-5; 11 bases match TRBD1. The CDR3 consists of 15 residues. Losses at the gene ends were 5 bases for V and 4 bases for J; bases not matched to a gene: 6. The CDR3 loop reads CASSPGTGGGETQYF. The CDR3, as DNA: TGTGCCAGCAGTCCCGGGACAGGGGGGGGAGAGACCCAGTACTTC.

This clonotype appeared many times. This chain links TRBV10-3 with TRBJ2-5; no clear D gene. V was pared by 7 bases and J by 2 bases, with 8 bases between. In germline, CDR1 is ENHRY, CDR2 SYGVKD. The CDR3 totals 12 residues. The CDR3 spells CAIKREQETQYF. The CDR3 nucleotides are TGTGCCATCAAAAGGGAACAAGAGACCCAGTACTTC.

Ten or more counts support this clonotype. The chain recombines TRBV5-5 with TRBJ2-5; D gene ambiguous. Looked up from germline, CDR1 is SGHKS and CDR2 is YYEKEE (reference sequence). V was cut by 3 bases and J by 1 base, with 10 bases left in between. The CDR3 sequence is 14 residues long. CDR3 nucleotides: TGTGCCAGCAGCTCAATGACGGTCCAAGAGACCCAGTACTTC. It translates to CASSSMTVQETQYF.

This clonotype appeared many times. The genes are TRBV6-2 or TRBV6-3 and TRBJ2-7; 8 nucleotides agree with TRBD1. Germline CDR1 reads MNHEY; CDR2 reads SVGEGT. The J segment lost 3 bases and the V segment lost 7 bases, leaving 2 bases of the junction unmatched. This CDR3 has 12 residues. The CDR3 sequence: CASTTGGYEQYF. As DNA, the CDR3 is TGTGCCAGCACTACAGGGGGCTACGAGCAGTACTTC.

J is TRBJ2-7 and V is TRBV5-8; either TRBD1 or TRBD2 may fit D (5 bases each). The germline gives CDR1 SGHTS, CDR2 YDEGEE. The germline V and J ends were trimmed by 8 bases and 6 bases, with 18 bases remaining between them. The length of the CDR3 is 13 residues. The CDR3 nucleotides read TGTGCCAGGGGCGCCGGGGACCGCTGCGAGCAGTACGTC. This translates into CARGAGDRCEQYV.

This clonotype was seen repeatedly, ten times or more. The CDR3 nucleotides are TGTGCCAGCAGCCCCGGGACAGGGTACGAGCAGTACTTC. It yields the protein CASSPGTGYEQYF. The chain couples TRBV7-9 to TRBJ2-7; 9 bases fit TRBD1. The junction had 3 bases not matched to a gene; V was cut back by 5 bases and J by 4 bases. CDR3 length: 13 amino acids. The germline gives CDR1 SEHNR, CDR2 FQNEAQ (reference sequence).

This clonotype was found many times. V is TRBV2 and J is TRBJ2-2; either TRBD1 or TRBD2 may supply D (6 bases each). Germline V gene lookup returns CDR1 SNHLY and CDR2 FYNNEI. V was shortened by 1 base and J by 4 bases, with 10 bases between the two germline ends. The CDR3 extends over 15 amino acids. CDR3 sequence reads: CASSEGGGSTGELFF. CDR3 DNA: TGTGCCAGCAGTGAAGGAGGGGGGAGCACCGGGGAGCTGTTTTTT.

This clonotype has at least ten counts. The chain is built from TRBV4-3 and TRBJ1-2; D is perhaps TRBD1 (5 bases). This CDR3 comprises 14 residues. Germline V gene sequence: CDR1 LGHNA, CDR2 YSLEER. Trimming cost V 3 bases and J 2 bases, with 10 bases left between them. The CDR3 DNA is TGCGCCAGCAGCCACAGGGATGGGAACTATGGCTACACCTTC. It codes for CASSHRDGNYGYTF.

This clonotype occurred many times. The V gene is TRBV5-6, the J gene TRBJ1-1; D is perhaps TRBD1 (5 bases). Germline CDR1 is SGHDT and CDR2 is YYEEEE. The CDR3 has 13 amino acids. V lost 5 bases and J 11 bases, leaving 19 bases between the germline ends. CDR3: CASSIMGTAGAFF. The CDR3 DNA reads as TGTGCCAGCAGTATAATGGGGACCGCGGGCGCTTTCTTT.

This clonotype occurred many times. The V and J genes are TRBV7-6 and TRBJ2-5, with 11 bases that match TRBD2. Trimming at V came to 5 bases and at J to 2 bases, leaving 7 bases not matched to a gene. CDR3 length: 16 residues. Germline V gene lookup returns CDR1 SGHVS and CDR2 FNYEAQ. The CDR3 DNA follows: TGTGCCAGCAGCCTGTTTAGCGGGGGGGCTCAAGAGACCCAGTACTTC. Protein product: CASSLFSGGAQETQYF.

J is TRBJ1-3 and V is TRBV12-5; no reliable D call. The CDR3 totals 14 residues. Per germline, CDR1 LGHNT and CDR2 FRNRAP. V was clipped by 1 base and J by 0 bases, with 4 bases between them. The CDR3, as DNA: TGTGCTAGTGGTTTGGACGGCTCTGGAAACACCATATATTTT. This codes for CASGLDGSGNTIYF.

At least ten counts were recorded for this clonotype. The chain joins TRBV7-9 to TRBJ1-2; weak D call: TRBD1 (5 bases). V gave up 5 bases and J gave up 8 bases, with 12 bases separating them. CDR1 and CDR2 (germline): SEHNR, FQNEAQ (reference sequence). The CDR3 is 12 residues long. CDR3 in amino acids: CASSRTGYGYTF. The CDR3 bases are TGTGCCAGCAGCCGCACAGGCTACGGCTACACCTTC.